The 7 T cell receptor beta chains below come from one sample, sequenced in a study of Graves' ophthalmopathy and Graves' hyperthyroidism. As the template, RNA transcripts were used to amplify TCR beta CDR3 regions. RT-PCR with HTBI primers came first, then second-round multiplex PCR. TCRdb redid the calling of the multiplex PCR reads with MiXCR, one entry per CDR3 protein. The table lists over a million distinct CDR3 sequences, less than 45% of them singletons. The sequencing input was peripheral blood or thyroid tissue (not recorded which). The receptors shown here come from an adult man with Graves' hyperthyroidism.

The chain has TRBV10-3 and TRBJ2-7; 8 bases map to TRBD1. Germline-derived CDR1 and CDR2 are ENHRY and SYGVKD. Trimming at V came to 5 bases and at J to 7 bases, leaving 7 bases not matched to a gene. This CDR3 has 13 amino acids. DNA of the CDR3: TGTGCCATCAGTCGGACAGGGCTGGGAGAGCAGTACTTC. Its translation: CAISRTGLGEQYF.

The table lists this clonotype with a count of one. This chain uses TRBV15 with TRBJ2-7; D is possibly TRBD2 (5 bases). The V gene's germline CDR1 is LNHNV and CDR2 YYDKDF (reference sequence). Between the trimmed V and J ends, which lost 0 bases and 1 base, there was a span of 10 bases. The CDR3 runs 15 residues. The CDR3, as DNA: TGTGCCACCAGCAGAGACCGGACTCTATCCTACGAGCAGTACTTC. Its translation is CATSRDRTLSYEQYF.

A few counts support this clonotype. The CDR3 DNA reads TGCGCCAGCAGCTTGGGGTTAGGAGGGATTAATGAAAAACTGTTTTTT. This translates into CASSLGLGGINEKLFF. The chain joins TRBV5-1 to TRBJ1-4; the D is unclear. Looked up from germline, CDR1 is SGHRS and CDR2 is YFSETQ. Trimming cost V 0 bases and J 4 bases, with 13 bases left between them. This CDR3 is built from 16 residues.

This clonotype was seen at least ten times. This chain joins TRBV5-1 and TRBJ2-7, with 7 bases identical to TRBD1. V lost 3 bases and J lost 6; bases outside the gene matches: 0. This CDR3 region has 11 residues. The germline V gene encodes CDR1 SGHRS and CDR2 YFSETQ. The CDR3 region is CASSWDSEQYF. The CDR3 region has the DNA TGCGCCAGCAGCTGGGACAGCGAGCAGTACTTC.

This clonotype was observed a few times. The chain couples TRBV2 to TRBJ1-5; D gene uncertain. Germline CDR1 and CDR2: SNHLY and FYNNEI. The CDR3 extends over 14 amino acids. The germline V and J ends were trimmed by 8 bases and 4 bases, with 15 bases remaining between them. For the CDR3, the DNA is TGTGCCAGCTCACCACGGGCAGATAATCAGCCCCAGCATTTT. Its translation: CASSPRADNQPQHF.

CDR3 residues: CASTDRVSTDTQYF. The CDR3 nucleotides read TGTGCCAGCACTGACAGGGTCAGCACAGATACGCAGTATTTT. The chain carries TRBV2 and TRBJ2-3, with TRBD1 identical over 7 bases. V was pared by 7 bases and J by 0 bases, with 4 bases of the junction left unmatched. The CDR3 length is 14 residues. Per germline, CDR1 SNHLY and CDR2 FYNNEI.

In the case of this clonotype: The junction departs from the called germline gene at one end, perhaps through a read error. The V gene is TRBV7-2, the J gene TRBJ2-2; possible D gene TRBD2, 5 bases. Germline lookup yields CDR1 SGHTA and CDR2 FQGNSA. CDR3 length equals 13 residues. In DNA, the CDR3 is TGTGCCAGCAGCTCGTCTTACACCGGGGAGCTGCTTTTT. Encoded protein: CASSSSYTGELLF.